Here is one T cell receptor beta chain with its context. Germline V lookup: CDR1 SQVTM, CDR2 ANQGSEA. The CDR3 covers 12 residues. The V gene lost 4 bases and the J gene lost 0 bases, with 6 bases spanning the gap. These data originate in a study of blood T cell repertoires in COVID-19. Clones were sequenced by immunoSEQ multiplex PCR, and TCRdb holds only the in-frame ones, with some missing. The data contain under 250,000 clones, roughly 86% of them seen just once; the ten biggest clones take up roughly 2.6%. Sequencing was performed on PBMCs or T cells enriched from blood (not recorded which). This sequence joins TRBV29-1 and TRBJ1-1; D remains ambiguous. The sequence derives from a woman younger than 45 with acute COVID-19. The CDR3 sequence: CSVVRMNTEAFF. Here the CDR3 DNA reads TGCAGCGTTGTGAGGATGAACACTGAAGCTTTCTTT.